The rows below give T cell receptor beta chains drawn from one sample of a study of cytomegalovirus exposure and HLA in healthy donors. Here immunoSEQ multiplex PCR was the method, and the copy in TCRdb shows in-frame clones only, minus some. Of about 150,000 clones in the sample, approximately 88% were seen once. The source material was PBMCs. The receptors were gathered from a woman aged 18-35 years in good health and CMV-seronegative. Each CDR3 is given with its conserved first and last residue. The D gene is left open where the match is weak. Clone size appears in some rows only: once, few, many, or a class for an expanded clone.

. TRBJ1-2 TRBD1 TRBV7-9 CASSPWTGGALYGYTF TGTGCCAGCAGCCCCTGGACAGGGGGAGCACTCTATGGCTACACCTTC
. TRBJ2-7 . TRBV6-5 CASSYQGPRYEQYF TGTGCCAGCAGTTACCAGGGTCCTCGCTACGAGCAGTACTTC
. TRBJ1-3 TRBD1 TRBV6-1 CASSEAQGVSGNTIYF TGTGCCAGCAGTGAAGCGCAGGGGGTCTCTGGAAACACCATATATTTT
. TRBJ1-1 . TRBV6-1 CASRRGINTEAFF TGTGCCAGCAGGCGGGGTATTAACACTGAAGCTTTCTTT
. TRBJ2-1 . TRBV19 CASSTSLSNEQFF TGTGCCAGTAGTACCTCCTTGAGCAATGAGCAGTTCTTC
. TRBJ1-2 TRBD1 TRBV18 CASSSTGAVDGYTF TGTGCCAGCTCGTCGACAGGGGCTGTCGATGGCTACACCTTC
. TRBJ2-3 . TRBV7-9 CASSLALRALDTQYF TGTGCCAGCAGCTTAGCGTTGCGGGCCTTAGATACGCAGTATTTT
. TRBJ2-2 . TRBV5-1 CASRADTGELFF TGCGCCAGCAGGGCGGACACCGGGGAGCTGTTTTTT
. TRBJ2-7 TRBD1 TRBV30 CAWDRDRVLYEQYF TGTGCCTGGGACCGGGACAGGGTTCTCTACGAGCAGTACTTC
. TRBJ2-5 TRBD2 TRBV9 CASSARLAGVRQETQYF TGTGCCAGCAGCGCCCGACTAGCGGGGGTGCGGCAAGAGACCCAGTACTTC
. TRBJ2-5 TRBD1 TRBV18 CASSPNPRDRGETQYF TGTGCCAGCTCACCAAACCCCCGGGACAGGGGTGAGACCCAGTACTTC
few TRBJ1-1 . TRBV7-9 CASSLARQATEAFF TGTGCCAGCAGCTTAGCGCGACAGGCCACTGAAGCTTTCTTT
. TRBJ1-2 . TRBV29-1 CSVLFLSSNTF TGCAGCGTTTTGTTCCTGTCTTCTAACACCTTC
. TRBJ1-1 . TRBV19 CASTRHQVSEAFF TGTGCCAGTACCCGGCACCAGGTTTCTGAAGCTTTCTTT
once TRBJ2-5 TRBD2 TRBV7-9 CASSLGRTSGTQETQYF TGTGCCAGCAGCTTAGGGCGGACTAGCGGCACTCAAGAGACCCAGTACTTC
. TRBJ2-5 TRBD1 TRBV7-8 CASSLGTGTETQYF TGTGCCAGCAGCTTAGGGACAGGGACAGAGACCCAGTACTTC
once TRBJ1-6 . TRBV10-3 CAISEPRGRAPSLPLHF TGTGCCATCAGTGAGCCAAGGGGAAGGGCCCCATCTTTACCCCTCCACTTT
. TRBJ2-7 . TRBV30 CAWTKQGPYEQYF TGTGCCTGGACCAAACAGGGCCCCTACGAGCAGTACTTC
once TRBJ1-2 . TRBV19 CASTTPGGARGYTF TGTGCCAGTACCACCCCTGGGGGGGCGCGGGGCTACACCTTC
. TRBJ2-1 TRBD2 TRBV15 CATSRTSGVGNEQFF TGTGCCACCAGCAGGACTAGCGGGGTGGGCAATGAGCAGTTCTTC
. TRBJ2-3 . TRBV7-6 CASSLGLSSTDTQYF TGTGCCAGCAGCTTAGGACTATCTAGCACAGATACGCAGTATTTT
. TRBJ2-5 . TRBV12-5 CASGLEWAGQETQYF TGTGCTAGTGGTTTGGAATGGGCTGGGCAAGAGACCCAGTACTTC
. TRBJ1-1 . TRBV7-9 CASSLGLARSNTEAFF TGTGCCAGCAGCTTAGGATTGGCTAGGTCGAACACTGAAGCTTTCTTT
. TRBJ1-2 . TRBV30 CAWSVLEDSGGYTF TGTGCCTGGAGTGTACTGGAAGACTCGGGTGGCTACACCTTC
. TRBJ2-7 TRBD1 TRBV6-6 CASSYRRQGPYEQYF TGTGCCAGCAGTTACAGGAGACAGGGCCCCTACGAGCAGTACTTC
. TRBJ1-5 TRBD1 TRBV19 CASSEGTGFFQPQHF TGTGCCAGTAGTGAAGGGACAGGGTTTTTTCAGCCCCAGCATTTT
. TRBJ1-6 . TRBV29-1 CSVVAGVGSPLHF TGCAGCGTTGTGGCAGGGGTAGGATCACCCCTCCACTTT
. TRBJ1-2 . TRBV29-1 CSGALDPSYGYTF TGCAGCGGCGCACTGGATCCTAGCTATGGCTACACCTTC
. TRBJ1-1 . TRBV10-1 CASSEAGTNTEAFF TGCGCCAGCAGTGAGGCCGGGACAAACACTGAAGCTTTCTTT
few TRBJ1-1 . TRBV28 CASSYGTEAFF TGTGCCAGCAGTTACGGCACTGAAGCTTTCTTT
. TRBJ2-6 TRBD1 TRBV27 CASSARQGPSGANGLTF TGTGCCAGCAGTGCCAGACAGGGGCCCTCTGGGGCCAACGGCCTGACTTTC
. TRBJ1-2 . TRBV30 CAWSDSPVYGYTF TGTGCCTGGAGTGATTCCCCAGTCTATGGCTACACCTTC
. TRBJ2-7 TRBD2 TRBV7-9 CASSSWGEGYEQYF TGTGCCAGCAGCTCCTGGGGGGAGGGGTACGAGCAGTACTTC
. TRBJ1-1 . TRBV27 CASSSQGFSEAFF TGTGCCAGCAGTTCTCAGGGGTTCTCTGAAGCTTTCTTT
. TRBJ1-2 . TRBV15 CATSREGVYGYTF TGTGCCACCAGCAGAGAAGGGGTCTATGGCTACACCTTC
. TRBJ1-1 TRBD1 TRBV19 CASRLSGRGLSAEAFF TGTGCCAGTAGGTTGAGCGGCAGGGGGCTTTCGGCTGAAGCTTTCTTT
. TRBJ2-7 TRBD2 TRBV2 CASTGSGGLSSYEQYF TGTGCCAGCACCGGTAGCGGGGGGCTCAGCTCCTACGAGCAGTACTTC
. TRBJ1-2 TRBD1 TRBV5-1 CASSVGTGGYGYGYTF TGCGCCAGCAGCGTGGGGACAGGGGGTTACGGATATGGCTACACCTTC
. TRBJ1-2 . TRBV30 CAWSPGAGGYGYTF TGTGCCTGGAGCCCAGGGGCCGGTGGCTATGGCTACACCTTC
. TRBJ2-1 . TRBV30 CATEPAVDEQFF TGTGCCACTGAACCCGCGGTGGATGAGCAGTTCTTC
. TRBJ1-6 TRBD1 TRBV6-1 CASHRGGSPLHF TGTGCCAGCCACAGGGGGGGTTCACCCCTCCACTTT
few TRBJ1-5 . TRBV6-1 CASSAQGFPDQPQHF TGTGCCAGCAGTGCGCAGGGGTTTCCGGATCAGCCCCAGCATTTT
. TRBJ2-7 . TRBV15 CATSRDNTGRDEQYF TGTGCCACCAGCAGAGATAATACCGGTCGGGACGAGCAGTACTTC
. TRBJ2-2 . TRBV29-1 CSVGQANTGELFF TGCAGCGTTGGACAGGCAAACACCGGGGAGCTGTTTTTT
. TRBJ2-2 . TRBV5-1 CASSFPRGTGELFF TGCGCCAGCAGCTTCCCCCGAGGCACCGGGGAGCTGTTTTTT
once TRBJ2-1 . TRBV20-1 CSADYHEQFF TGCAGTGCTGACTACCATGAGCAGTTCTTC
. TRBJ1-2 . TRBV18 CASSPRPEGYYGYTF TGTGCCAGCTCACCACGCCCGGAGGGGTACTATGGCTACACCTTC
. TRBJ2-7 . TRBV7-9 CASSLVGGPYEQYF TGTGCCAGCAGCTTAGTCGGGGGTCCCTACGAGCAGTACTTC
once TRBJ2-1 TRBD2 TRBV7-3 CASSSSGGVSYNEQFF TGTGCCAGCAGCTCCAGTGGGGGGGTCTCCTACAATGAGCAGTTCTTC
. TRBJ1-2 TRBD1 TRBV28 CASSLSGTGGYYGYTF TGTGCCAGCAGTTTATCCGGGACAGGGGGATACTATGGCTACACCTTC
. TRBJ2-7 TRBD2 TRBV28 CASSFSLALAGGYESYEQYF TGTGCCAGCAGTTTTTCCCTGGCGCTAGCGGGGGGGTACGAATCCTACGAGCAGTACTTC